This T cell receptor (delta chain) is from a study of gamma-delta T cells after stem cell transplantation. In the case of this clone: A far larger clone is off by one base, so a read error is likely.

TCRdb reapplied CATT to the RT-PCR reads. The repertoire holds 2,500 or so delta-chain clones, with roughly 40% as singletons. The ends lost 0 bases at V and 0 bases at J; junction bases unmatched: 10. The CDR3 has 18 amino acids. Germline lookup yields CDR1 GEAIGNYY and CDR2 EKD. The sequenced sample consisted of gamma-delta T cells. The receptor was derived from a human donor. It is not recorded whose cells these are; they may come from a transplant donor. V is TRDV2 and J is TRDJ1, with TRDD3 matching over 9 bases. CDR3 amino acids: CACDTLYTGGPYTDKLIF. CDR3 bases: TGTGCCTGTGACACCCTCTATACTGGGGGACCCTACACCGATAAACTCATCTTT.